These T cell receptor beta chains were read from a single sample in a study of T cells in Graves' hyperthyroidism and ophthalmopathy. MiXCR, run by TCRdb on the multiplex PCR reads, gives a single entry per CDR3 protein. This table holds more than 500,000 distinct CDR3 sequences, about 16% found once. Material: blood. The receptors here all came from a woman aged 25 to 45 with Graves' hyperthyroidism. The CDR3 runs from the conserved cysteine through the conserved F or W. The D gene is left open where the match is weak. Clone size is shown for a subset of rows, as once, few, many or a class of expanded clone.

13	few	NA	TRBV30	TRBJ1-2	TGTGCCTGGCGACAGTACGCTAACTATGGCTACACCTTC	CAWRQYANYGYTF
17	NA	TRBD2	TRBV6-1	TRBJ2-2	TGTGCCAGCAGTTCTGGTCTAGCGGGAGAGGGGGGCGGGGAGCTGTTTTTT	CASSSGLAGEGGGELFF
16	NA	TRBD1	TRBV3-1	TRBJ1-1	TGTGCCAGCAGCCGCAGACAGGGGGCGATGGGGACTGAAGCTTTCTTT	CASSRRQGAMGTEAFF
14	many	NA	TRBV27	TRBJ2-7	TGTGCCAGCAGTTTATCGGGCCACGTCTACGAGCAGTACTTC	CASSLSGHVYEQYF
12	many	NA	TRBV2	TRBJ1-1	TGTGCCAGCCTCCTGCTGGACACTGAAGCTTTCTTT	CASLLLDTEAFF
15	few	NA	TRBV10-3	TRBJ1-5	TGTGCCATCAGTGTGGGGGGGGCTGGCAATCAGCCCCAGCATTTT	CAISVGGAGNQPQHF
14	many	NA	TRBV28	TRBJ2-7	TGTGCCAGCAGTTTAACCGGGAGAGTTCTCGAGCAGTACTTC	CASSLTGRVLEQYF
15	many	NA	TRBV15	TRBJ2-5	TGTGCCACCAGCAGAGATCTGGGTCAGGGGGAGACCCAGTACTTC	CATSRDLGQGETQYF
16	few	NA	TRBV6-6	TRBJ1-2	TGTGCCAGCAGTTACTTTGAGGGGGGGTGGGGCTATGGCTACACCTTC	CASSYFEGGWGYGYTF
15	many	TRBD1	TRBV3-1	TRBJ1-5	TGTGCCAGCAGCCAGGACAGGGGATTCAGTCAGCCCCAGCATTTT	CASSQDRGFSQPQHF
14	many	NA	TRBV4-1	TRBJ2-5	TGCGCCAGCAGCCAATATATGTTCCAAGAGACCCAGTACTTC	CASSQYMFQETQYF
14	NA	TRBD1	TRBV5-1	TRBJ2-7	TGCGCCAGCAGCGCGACAGGGGTTCGGGACGAGCAGTACTTC	CASSATGVRDEQYF
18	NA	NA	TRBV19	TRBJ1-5	TGTGCCAGTAGTAGCCCGGGGCAGGGTGAACGTTACAATCAGCCCCAGCACTTT	CASSSPGQGERYNQPQHF
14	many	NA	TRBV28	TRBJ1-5	TGTGCCAGCAGTAAACGACAGGACAATCAGCCCCAGCATTTT	CASSKRQDNQPQHF
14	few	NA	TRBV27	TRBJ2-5	TGTGCCAGCAGTGTGCGGGACGGCCTAGGGACCCAGTACTTC	CASSVRDGLGTQYF
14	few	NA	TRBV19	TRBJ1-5	TGTGCCAGCACCTCACAGGTTAGCAATCAGCCCCAGCATTTT	CASTSQVSNQPQHF